This paragraph covers one T cell receptor beta chain sequence. Its antigen remains unidentified. V lost 4 bases to trimming and J lost 7 bases; unmatched junction nucleotides: 9. The length of the CDR3 is 15 residues. CDR1 and CDR2 (germline): SGDLS, YYNGEE. The protocol was immunoSEQ multiplex PCR, while the TCRdb copy is restricted to in-frame clones and leaves out a portion. The repertoire holds 200,000 to 300,000 clones, with 88% as singletons. Treatment indicated: around 19 received Ad26.COV2.S at low or high dose, single or two shots; 5 received placebo; per-sample allocation not given. Sampling took place 63 days after the first vaccine or placebo injection. The donor's status was that of an adult aged 18-55 years in Boston. Vaccination used an Ad26 vector expressing Wuhan-strain SARS-CoV-2 spike. This sample is part of a study of Ad26.COV2.S vaccination and SARS-CoV-2 variants. General study results and limits: People who got the vaccine or the placebo had similar non-spike TCR breadth. Vaccine recipients showed a spike-specific TCR breadth that was higher than in placebo recipients.

This chain joins TRBV9 and TRBJ2-1, with TRBD2 identical over 9 bases. The sequencing used peripheral blood, collected in a trial of Ad26.COV2.S vaccine versus placebo. The origin of this receptor is a person between 18 and 65 years old who received the Ad26.COV2.S COVID-19 vaccine or a placebo. CDR3 nucleotide sequence: TGTGCCAGCAGCCCCCATGGCGGGGGGGCAAATGAGCAGTTCTTC. Protein sequence: CASSPHGGGANEQFF.